This T cell receptor beta chain was captured in a study of blood T cell repertoires in COVID-19. Germline V gene data show CDR1 as LNHNV and CDR2 as YYDKDF (reference sequence). The CDR3 covers 13 residues. Trimming took 0 bases from V and 8 from J, leaving 10 bases between them. In the original workflow: Counts of nucleated cells, estimated from reference gene primer amplification, were obtained. Here immunoSEQ multiplex PCR was the method, and the copy in TCRdb shows in-frame clones only, minus some. The D gene and trimming were derived from the DNA, and the V and J assignments and clone size from that table. The sample includes roughly 180,000 clones, around 88% of them seen just once.

The sample consisted of peripheral blood. This clonotype was sampled from a woman aged 25 to 39 with acute or convalescent COVID-19. The chain combines TRBV15 with TRBJ1-1; D is unresolved. CDR3 region: CATSRDKRLEAFF. The CDR3 DNA reads as TGTGCCACCAGCAGAGATAAGCGACTAGAAGCTTTCTTT. Together with reference TRBV15 and TRBJ1-1, the CDR3 gives the full variable domain: DAMVIQNPRYQVTQFGKPVTLSCSQTLNHNVMYWYQQKSSQAPKLLFHYYDKDFNNEADTPDNFQSRRPNTSFCFLDIRSPGLGDTAMYLCATSRDKRLEAFFGQGTRLTVV.